One TCR beta chain is described in this entry. Graves' hyperthyroidism is called stable when ophthalmopathy does not progress within 18 months. Exclusion of a patient resulted from uncontrolled infection, other autoimmune disease, pregnancy or lactation. Using RNA transcripts as the source, TCR beta CDR3 regions were amplified. HTBI primers were used for first-round RT-PCR of the TCR CDR3. MiXCR, applied by TCRdb to the multiplex PCR reads, yields one record per CDR3 protein. This sample has hundreds of thousands of distinct CDR3 sequences, with under 45% found just once. This entry belongs to a study of T cells in Graves' hyperthyroidism and ophthalmopathy. There are 13 residues in the CDR3. V was cut by 7 bases and J by 1 base, with 12 bases left in between. CDR1 and CDR2 (germline): SQVTM, ANQGSEA.

The rearrangement uses TRBV29-1 and TRBJ2-3; D is perhaps TRBD2 (5 bases). Sequenced input: blood. The sequence was obtained from a woman in her 40s with Graves' hyperthyroidism. Written as DNA, the CDR3 is TGCAGCGGCCAGACCGGGGGCACAGATACGCAGTATTTT. Translation: CSGQTGGTDTQYF.